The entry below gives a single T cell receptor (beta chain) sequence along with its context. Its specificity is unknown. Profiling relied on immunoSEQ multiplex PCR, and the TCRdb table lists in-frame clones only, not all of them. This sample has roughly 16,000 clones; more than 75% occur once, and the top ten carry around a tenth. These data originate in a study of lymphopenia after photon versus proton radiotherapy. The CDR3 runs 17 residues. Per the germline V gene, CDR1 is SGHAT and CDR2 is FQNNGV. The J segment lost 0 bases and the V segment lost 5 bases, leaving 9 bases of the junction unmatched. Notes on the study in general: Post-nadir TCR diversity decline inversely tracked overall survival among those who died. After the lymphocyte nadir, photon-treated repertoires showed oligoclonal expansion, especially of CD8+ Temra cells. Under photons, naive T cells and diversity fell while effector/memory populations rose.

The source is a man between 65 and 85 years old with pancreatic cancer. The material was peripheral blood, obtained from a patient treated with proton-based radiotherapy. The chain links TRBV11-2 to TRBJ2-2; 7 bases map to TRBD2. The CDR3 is CASSRIVLATNTGELFF. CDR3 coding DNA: TGTGCCAGCAGCCGAATCGTACTAGCGACGAACACCGGGGAGCTGTTTTTT.